A single sample is the source of the 13 T cell receptor beta chains below, sequenced in a study of vaccination and CD4 T cells after COVID-19. At the Johns Hopkins FTIC core, DNA taken from cultured CD4+ T cells was sequenced by way of the Oncomine TCR Beta short-read assay. Each CDR3 protein is one row after TCRdb ran MiXCR on the PCR reads. The profile covers over 20,000 distinct CDR3 sequences, with 40% to 50% appearing a single time and about 18% taken by the ten largest. Treatment noted: approximately 10-day PBMC culture with coronavirus spike peptide pools or control peptides (ViraFEST assay). For these receptors, no antigen is known. Sequencing was performed on CD4+ T cells from blood, cultured in vitro, taken before SARS-CoV-2 vaccination. Every receptor here comes from a human donor who received a COVID-19 vaccine.

V gene TRBV25-1 combines with J gene TRBJ2-6, with TRBD1 as a possible D gene (7 bases). V lost 2 bases, J lost 0 bases, and 17 bases lay in between. The CDR3 spans 19 residues. Looked up from germline, CDR1 is MGHDK and CDR2 is SYGVNS. Here the CDR3 DNA reads TGTGCCAGCAGTGAAAGGTTGGCAGGGGGGAACTCTGGGGCCAACGTCCTGACTTTC. Protein sequence: CASSERLAGGNSGANVLTF.

The sample holds a few counts of this clonotype. The CDR3 sequence is CATEAGFSNQPQHF. CDR3 bases: TGTGCCACCGAAGCAGGGTTCAGCAATCAGCCCCAGCATTTT. The chain recombines TRBV15 with TRBJ1-5, with TRBD1 as a possible D gene (5 bases). The V gene's germline CDR1 is LNHNV and CDR2 YYDKDF (reference sequence). With 8 bases removed from V and 1 base from J, the gap between germline ends came to 12 bases. The CDR3 spans 14 residues. Full variable domain (missing parts from reference TRBV15 and TRBJ1-5): DAMVIQNPRYQVTQFGKPVTLSCSQTLNHNVMYWYQQKSSQAPKLLFHYYDKDFNNEADTPDNFQSRRPNTSFCFLDIRSPGLGDTAMYLCATEAGFSNQPQHFGDGTRLSIL.

This clonotype was counted between two and nine times. The gene calls are TRBV7-6 and TRBJ2-3, with 7 bases aligning to TRBD1. The CDR3 loop spans 17 amino acids. Germline V gene data show CDR1 as SGHVS and CDR2 as FNYEAQ. The trim removed 5 bases at V and 4 bases at J, leaving 15 bases unmatched. This CDR3 is CASSLGQLRTSPDTQYF. The CDR3 DNA follows: TGTGCCAGCAGCCTGGGACAGTTGAGGACTTCCCCAGATACGCAGTATTTT.

This chain links TRBV6-1 with TRBJ1-1, with 8 nucleotides matching TRBD1. The CDR3 has 13 amino acids. From germline, CDR1 is MNHNS and CDR2 SASEGT. Germline trimming cut 6 bases from V and 7 bases from J; bases unmatched to any gene: 7. CDR3 bases: TGTGCCAGCAGCGTCACCGGGACAGGTGAAGCTTTCTTT. Its translation is CASSVTGTGEAFF.

The chain uses TRBV7-9 and TRBJ1-2, with 8 positions matching TRBD1. Germline V gene sequence: CDR1 SEHNR, CDR2 FQNEAQ (reference sequence). V gave up 1 base and J gave up 8 bases; unmatched junction bases: 9. This CDR3 contains 15 residues. As DNA, the CDR3 is TGTGCCAGCAGCTTAGAGTCCAGGGGGCTATGGGGCTACACCTTC. This sequence encodes CASSLESRGLWGYTF.

The CDR3 region is CASPPSVISDTQYF. DNA of the CDR3: TGTGCCAGCCCGCCATCGGTAATCTCAGATACGCAGTATTTT. This sequence joins TRBV6-1 and TRBJ2-3; D gene uncertain. Germline V gene lookup returns CDR1 MNHNS and CDR2 SASEGT. The V end lost 8 bases, the J end lost 4 bases, and 16 bases lay between the germline ends. The CDR3 loop spans 14 amino acids.

The count of this clonotype is one. The chain carries TRBV25-1 and TRBJ2-5, with a possible D match to TRBD2 (7 bases). CDR1 is MGHDK, CDR2 SYGVNS, per germline. The V end was cut by 6 bases, the J end by 5 bases, with 16 bases between. This CDR3 region has 14 residues. CDR3: CASRWRTGGETQYF. The DNA of the CDR3 is TGTGCCAGCAGGTGGCGGACGGGGGGCGAGACCCAGTACTTC.

V gene TRBV19 combines with J gene TRBJ1-2; no definite D call. Germline assignment: CDR1 LNHDA and CDR2 SQIVND (reference sequence). This CDR3 region has 13 residues. V lost 4 bases and J 3 bases, leaving 9 bases between the germline ends. As DNA, the CDR3 is TGTGCCAGTAGTAGCGGAGAGTACTATGGCTACACCTTC. Its protein product is CASSSGEYYGYTF.

This clonotype was counted between two and nine times. This chain connects TRBV24-1 to TRBJ2-5, with 11 bases fitting TRBD1. Germline assignment: CDR1 KGHDR and CDR2 SFDVKD. V shed 2 bases and J 5 bases; nucleotides not matched to a gene: 3. The CDR3 sequence is 15 residues long. For the CDR3, the DNA is TGTGCCACCAGTGATTCGGGACAGGGGGGTGAGACCCAGTACTTC. It is translated as CATSDSGQGGETQYF.

The V gene is TRBV6-1, the J gene TRBJ1-5; no clear D. CDR1 and CDR2 (germline): MNHNS, SASEGT. Trimming took off 5 bases at V and 3 bases at J, with 14 bases between the two ends. This CDR3 region has 15 residues. In DNA form, the CDR3 reads TGTGCCAGCAGTCCCCTGTGGCTCTCCAATCAGCCCCAGCATTTT. Translated, it gives CASSPLWLSNQPQHF.

This sequence joins TRBV14 and TRBJ1-2, with D possibly being TRBD1 (5 bases). Trimming cost V 3 bases and J 0 bases, with 14 bases left between them. Germline loops: CDR1 SGHDN, CDR2 FVKESK. The CDR3 length is 16 residues. CDR3 coding DNA: TGTGCCAGCAGCCAGGTCCCGGGACGGACTAACTATGGCTACACCTTC. It specifies CASSQVPGRTNYGYTF.

This clonotype came up a few times. The chain recombines TRBV10-3 with TRBJ1-2; 7 bases map to TRBD1. This CDR3 comprises 15 residues. Germline V gene data show CDR1 as ENHRY and CDR2 as SYGVKD. Trimming cost V 6 bases and J 5 bases; bases outside gene matches: 12. CDR3 DNA: TGTGCCATCAGCGAGAACCGGGACAGATTGTATGGCTACACCTTC. Amino acid sequence: CAISENRDRLYGYTF.

V and J are TRBV6-1 and TRBJ1-3; the match to TRBD1 covers 9 bases. The CDR3 is made up of 16 amino acids. Germline loops: CDR1 MNHNS, CDR2 SASEGT. The junction had 6 bases not matched to a gene; V was cut back by 6 bases and J by 0 bases. The CDR3 loop is CASSLRQGGSGNTIYF. The CDR3 DNA sequence: TGTGCCAGCAGCCTGAGACAGGGGGGCTCTGGAAACACCATATATTTT.